The present T cell receptor beta chain was sequenced within a study of OX40 agonist ivuxolimab in advanced cancers. Study-level information: Ivuxolimab, an antibody that agonizes OX40 (CD134), was administered to the patients.

Turning to this clone: Its target is not known.

Study observations and caveats: The mean number of expanded clones was higher in CD8+ T cells than in CD4+.

Method: immunoSEQ multiplex PCR; TCRdb's copy keeps in-frame clones and lacks some. The sample has fewer than 85,000 clones, around 80% seen once. Blood was sampled at baseline, cycle 4 day 1, and cycle 7 day 1. Specimen: CD4+ or CD8+ T cells sorted from blood, collected in a trial of the OX40 agonist ivuxolimab. The sequence derives from an adult with an advanced solid tumor such as melanoma, head and neck, liver or kidney cancer.

The CDR3, as DNA: TGTGCCAGCAGGGACGGCAGCACAGATACGCAGTATTTT. Its protein is CASRDGSTDTQYF. The rearrangement joins TRBV28 to TRBJ2-3; D unresolved. Germline V gene sequence: CDR1 MDHEN, CDR2 SYDVKM. The V end was cut by 6 bases, the J end by 0 bases, with 7 bases between. The CDR3 consists of 13 residues.